Below are 30 T cell receptor beta chains sequenced from a single sample in a study of tumor-infiltrating lymphocytes in primary liver carcinoma. From approximately 490 ng total RNA, TCR beta cDNA was generated with a primer in the constant region. Employing slightly modified ARM-PCR, three nested multiplex PCR rounds were run, and these gave rise to the TCR beta libraries. TRBV1-TRBV30 forward primers and a C-beta reverse primer were used in the first two PCR rounds, which each ran for about 10 cycles. TCRdb used MiXCR to reprocess the multiplex PCR reads, holding one entry per CDR3 protein. The repertoire holds 44,000 or so distinct CDR3 sequences, with approximately 70% as singletons. Without any cell sorting, roughly 18-34 mg of bulk tissue yielded co-extracted RNA and DNA. Specimen: liver tumor tissue from sampling region 5. The subset: tumor region T5, tumor centre. The origin of the receptors is a man in his forties or fifties with primary liver carcinoma and hepatitis B virus infection.

In the case of this clonotype: It is likely a read error, because the conserved phenylalanine at the end of the CDR3 is missing. The V call is TRBV6-1, the J call TRBJ1-2; possible D gene TRBD1, 5 bases. The length of the CDR3 is 15 residues. V lost 7 bases and J 8 bases, leaving 23 bases between the germline ends. CDR1 is MNHNS, CDR2 SASEGT, per germline. This chain's CDR3 is CASTPPGPTREGYTS. The CDR3 DNA reads as TGTGCCAGCACCCCACCGGGACCGACGCGGGAAGGCTACACCTCC.

The chain links TRBV11-2 to TRBJ1-5; D unresolved. Germline assignment: CDR1 SGHAT and CDR2 FQNNGV. CDR3 length: 14 residues. CDR3 nucleotide sequence: TGTACCAACAGCACCGGACGGTTTCCAGAGCCCCAGCATTTT. It is translated as CTNSTGRFPEPQHF.

The chain uses TRBV29-1 and TRBJ1-2; 8 nucleotides agree with TRBD1. CDR1 and CDR2 from the germline V gene are SQVTM and ANQGSEA. CDR3 length equals 14 residues. The CDR3 loop is CRVTRTGLDADYTF. The CDR3 DNA reads as TGCAGGGTTACCCGGACAGGGCTTGATGCTGACTACACCTTC. Looking up the rest from reference TRBV29-1 and TRBJ1-2 gives the full variable domain: SAVISQKPSRDICQRGTSLTIQCQVDSQVTMMFWYRQQPGQSLTLIATANQGSEATYESGFVIDKFPISRPNLTFSTLTVSNMSPEDSSIYLCRVTRTGLDADYTFGSGTRLTVV.

The CDR3 DNA reads as TGCAGCGAATTGCCAGGACAGGGGGCGGATGAGCAGTTCTTC. This codes for CSELPGQGADEQFF. V usage is TRBV29-1 and J usage is TRBJ2-1; 11 bases are shared with TRBD1. CDR3 length equals 14 residues. The trim removed 7 bases at V and 8 bases at J, leaving 10 bases unmatched. The V gene's germline CDR1 is SQVTM and CDR2 ANQGSEA.

Of note for this clonotype: This sequence may be a read error, since a much larger clone differs from it by one base. The V and J genes are TRBV28 and TRBJ2-3, with a tentative D call TRBD1 (6 bases). There are 14 residues in the CDR3. CDR1 and CDR2 from the germline V gene are MDHEN and SYDVKM. CDR3 sequence (DNA): TGTGCCAGCAGTTCCGTGGGGGACACAGGTACGCAGTATTTT. This translates into CASSSVGDTGTQYF.

About this clonotype: A read error may account for a junction end that differs from germline. This chain links TRBV6-6 with TRBJ2-5, with TRBD2 matching 9 bases. Germline V gives CDR1 MNHNY, CDR2 SVGAGI (reference sequence). There are 15 residues in the CDR3. CDR3 in DNA: TGTGCCAGCAGTTACGGGACTAGCTTTAGGGAGACCCAATACTTC. The encoded protein is CASSYGTSFRETQYF.

Turning to this clonotype: At one end the junction does not follow the germline gene, possibly because of a read error. This chain uses TRBV11-2 with TRBJ2-6; perhaps TRBD1 as D (5 bases). CDR3 length: 18 amino acids. In germline, CDR1 is SGHAT, CDR2 FQNNGV. For the CDR3, the DNA is TGTGCTAGCAGTTTAGGGCCAGGGCACAGCTCTGGGGTCAACGTCCTGACTTTC. It specifies CASSLGPGHSSGVNVLTF.

As for this clonotype: Relative to the germline gene, one junction end is altered; a read error may explain this. V gene TRBV4-2 combines with J gene TRBJ2-1; D is possibly TRBD2 (6 bases). Germline values: CDR1 LGHNA, CDR2 YNFKEQ. This CDR3 has 15 amino acids. The CDR3 region is CTSSQDPELANEQFF. The CDR3 DNA follows: TGTACCAGCAGCCAAGATCCAGAACTAGCCAATGAGCAGTTCTTC.

This clonotype has at least ten counts. J is TRBJ2-2 and V is TRBV28; tentatively, D is TRBD1 or TRBD2 (5 bases each). Germline values: CDR1 MDHEN, CDR2 SYDVKM. This CDR3 region has 17 residues. The germline V and J ends were trimmed by 7 bases and 5 bases, with 23 bases remaining between them. The CDR3 region is CASTVYGGGLGTGELFF. The CDR3, as DNA: TGTGCCAGCACCGTGTATGGTGGGGGTCTTGGGACCGGGGAGCTGTTTTTT.

Of note for this clonotype: Relative to the germline gene, one junction end is altered; a read error may explain this. In nucleotides, the CDR3 is TGTGCCAGCAGAAGGCCGGGACTATCGTGGTATGAGCAGCTCTTC. Amino acid sequence: CASRRPGLSWYEQLF. This chain joins TRBV6-6 and TRBJ2-1; 7 bases map to TRBD2. Germline V gives CDR1 MNHNY, CDR2 SVGAGI (reference sequence). The CDR3 contains 15 residues.

Note on this clonotype: At one end the junction does not follow the germline gene, possibly because of a read error. The V call is TRBV11-2, the J call TRBJ1-2; D is possibly TRBD1 (5 bases). The CDR3 has 13 amino acids. Germline-derived CDR1 and CDR2 are SGHAT and FQNNGV. This CDR3 reads CPSSIEGNNGYTF. The CDR3 DNA is TGTCCCAGCAGCATAGAGGGGAACAATGGCTACACCTTC.

CDR3 in DNA: TGTGCCACCAGCAGAGATCTTCTGTCCTACCGCGACGAGCAGTACTTC. It codes for CATSRDLLSYRDEQYF. V gene TRBV15 combines with J gene TRBJ2-7; D gene uncertain. From germline, CDR1 is LNHNV and CDR2 YYDKDF (reference sequence). Trimming took off 0 bases at V and 5 bases at J, with 17 bases between the two ends. This CDR3 has 16 residues.

Notes on this clonotype: The germline gene is not matched at one end of the junction; a read error may be the cause. This rearrangement joins TRBV11-2 to TRBJ2-5; D is possibly TRBD2 (6 bases). Looked up from germline, CDR1 is SGHAT and CDR2 is FQNNGV. The CDR3 loop spans 12 amino acids. The CDR3 loop is CVSSLMGGTRYF. CDR3 DNA sequence: TGTGTCAGCAGCTTAATGGGAGGCACCCGGTACTTC.

This chain joins TRBV20-1 and TRBJ2-2, with D possibly TRBD2 on 7 matching bases. CDR1 and CDR2 from the germline V gene are DFQATT and SNEGSKA (reference sequence). This CDR3 is 15 amino acids long. Trimming shortened V by 0 bases and J by 3 bases, and 11 bases separated the two germline ends. CDR3 coding DNA: TGCAGTGCTAGAGATGGGGGGGCAGACACCGGGGAGCTGTTTTTT. Protein product: CSARDGGADTGELFF.

This clonotype appeared once. The junction differs from germline at one of its ends, possibly a read error. The gene calls are TRBV14 and TRBJ2-1; D is perhaps TRBD1 or TRBD2 (5 bases each). Germline V gene sequence: CDR1 SGHDN, CDR2 FVKESK. This CDR3 is built from 13 residues. The CDR3 sequence: CASNQGTVHEQSF. The DNA of the CDR3 is TGTGCCAGCAACCAAGGGACGGTGCATGAGCAGTCCTTC.

The sample holds a few counts of this clonotype. A much more abundant neighbour one base away suggests this may be a read error. This chain uses TRBV12-3 or TRBV12-4 with TRBJ2-3; no definite D call. The CDR3 loop spans 12 amino acids. The CDR3 protein is CASSLATDTRYF. The CDR3 DNA follows: TGTGCCAGCAGTTTAGCTACAGATACGCGGTATTTT.

CDR3 DNA: TGCAGCGTAATGCCGGGACAAGGGGTGGATGAGCAGTTCTTC. It translates to CSVMPGQGVDEQFF. The V gene is TRBV29-1, the J gene TRBJ2-1; weak D call: TRBD1 (6 bases). The CDR3 covers 14 residues. CDR1 and CDR2 from the germline V gene are SQVTM and ANQGSEA. Trimming pared 6 bases from V and 8 bases from J, leaving 20 bases between.

This clonotype was found many times. V gene TRBV7-9 combines with J gene TRBJ2-6; no clear D gene. CDR1 is SEHNR and CDR2 is FQNEAQ in the germline V gene (reference sequence). This CDR3 comprises 16 residues. V lost 3 bases and J lost 0, with 9 bases in between. The CDR3 sequence is CASSFRLDSGANVLTF. DNA for the CDR3: TGTGCCAGCAGCTTTCGTTTGGACTCTGGGGCCAACGTCCTGACTTTC.

The gene calls are TRBV6-1 and TRBJ2-7; 9 bases align to TRBD1. V gave up 11 bases and J gave up 3 bases; unmatched junction bases: 17. Per the germline V gene, CDR1 is MNHNS and CDR2 is SASEGT. The CDR3 covers 16 residues. The CDR3 protein is CAGTISGTGRYYEQYF. The CDR3 coding sequence is TGTGCCGGCACCATTTCGGGGACAGGGAGGTACTACGAGCAGTACTTC.

About this clonotype itself: A read error may produce the germline difference seen at one junction end. The V gene is TRBV29-1, the J gene TRBJ2-1; D assignment may be TRBD1 or TRBD2 (6 bases each). Germline lookup yields CDR1 SQVTM and CDR2 ANQGSEA. The length of the CDR3 is 15 residues. For the CDR3, the DNA is TGCAGCGCTGAAGGGGGGATCGAATCCTACAATGAGCAGTTCTTC. This translates into CSAEGGIESYNEQFF.

Concerning this clonotype itself: This CDR3 fails to terminate in the conserved phenylalanine or tryptophan, so it likely reflects a read error. This chain connects TRBV5-5 to TRBJ2-3; D is perhaps TRBD2 (5 bases). This CDR3 contains 15 residues. CDR1 and CDR2 from the germline V gene are SGHKS and YYEKEE (reference sequence). The CDR3 DNA reads TGTGCCAGCAGCCCTTCCGGGGTGAGCACGGATACGCAGTATTGT. Its translation: CASSPSGVSTDTQYC.

Worth noting for this clonotype: Its ends do not fully match the called genes, so a read error is possible. The CDR3 DNA reads TGTACCATCATGGGGACAGGGGATGATCGGTCTGGCTACACCTTC. As protein: CTIMGTGDDRSGYTF. The V gene is TRBV10-3, the J gene TRBJ1-2; 10 positions agree with TRBD1. Germline CDR1 ENHRY, CDR2 SYGVKD. The CDR3 consists of 15 residues.

On this clonotype itself: No conserved phenylalanine or tryptophan ends this CDR3, so it is likely a read error. V gene TRBV7-9 combines with J gene TRBJ2-5; 12 nucleotides align to TRBD1. This CDR3 is built from 16 residues. Germline lookup yields CDR1 SEHNR and CDR2 FQNEAQ (reference sequence). The CDR3 region has the DNA TGTGCCAGCAACTTAGGGGACAGGGGGCTGCAAGAGACCCAGTACATC. This codes for CASNLGDRGLQETQYI.

This clonotype has a count of ten or more. The J gene is TRBJ2-7, the V gene TRBV6-2 or TRBV6-3, with 12 bases identical to TRBD2. V shed 2 bases and J 6 bases; nucleotides not matched to a gene: 2. CDR3 length: 14 residues. Germline V gene data show CDR1 as MNHEY and CDR2 as SVGEGT. This chain's CDR3 is CASSYGTSGPEQYF. The CDR3 DNA reads TGTGCCAGCAGTTACGGGACTAGCGGGCCCGAGCAGTACTTC.

There are a few counts of this clonotype. The chain recombines TRBV18 with TRBJ2-3; no clear D. The CDR3 consists of 12 residues. Germline CDR1 and CDR2: KGHSH and LQKENI. Trimming cost V 3 bases and J 2 bases, with 3 bases left between them. The CDR3 bases are TGTGCCAGCTCACCTTACACAGATACGCAGTATTTT. This encodes CASSPYTDTQYF.

The chain combines TRBV4-1 with TRBJ2-7, with D perhaps given as TRBD1 or TRBD2 (5 bases each). V lost 4 bases, J lost 12 bases, and 25 bases lay in between. The CDR3 has 15 amino acids. Germline CDR1 is MGHRA and CDR2 is YSYEKL. The CDR3 here is CASSRSFEGIDDRYF. CDR3 bases: TGCGCCAGCAGCCGGTCGTTCGAGGGGATTGACGATCGGTACTTC.

V and J are TRBV7-3 and TRBJ1-5; possibly TRBD1 for D (6 bases). CDR1 SGHTA and CDR2 FQGTGA come from the germline V gene. CDR3 length equals 14 residues. V gave up 9 bases and J gave up 2 bases, with 14 bases separating them. The CDR3 here is CARSRTEGNQPQHF. The CDR3 DNA reads as TGTGCCAGGTCTCGGACAGAGGGCAATCAGCCCCAGCATTTT.

With respect to this clonotype: One base away lies a much larger clone, so this may be a sequencing read error. The chain combines TRBV30 with TRBJ1-2, with 7 nucleotides matching TRBD1. The CDR3 contains 12 residues. The germline gives CDR1 GTSNPN, CDR2 SVGIG (reference sequence). CDR3 sequence: CTRNDRDWGYTF. Written as DNA, the CDR3 is TGTACCCGGAACGACAGGGATTGGGGTTACACCTTC.

A note on this clonotype: At one end the junction does not follow the germline gene, possibly because of a read error. V gene TRBV11-2 combines with J gene TRBJ2-6; D may be TRBD1 (5 bases). The CDR3 extends over 18 amino acids. CDR1 and CDR2 from the germline V gene are SGHAT and FQNNGV. DNA for the CDR3: TGTGCCAGTAGCTTAGGGCCAGGGCACAACTCTGGGGCCAACGCCCTGACTTTC. It specifies CASSLGPGHNSGANALTF.

The chain employs TRBV11-2 and TRBJ1-4; D is uncertain. V was trimmed by 1 base and J by 7 bases, leaving 10 bases between them. CDR3 length: 14 residues. Germline V gene sequence: CDR1 SGHAT, CDR2 FQNNGV. CDR3 nucleotides: TGTGCCAGCAGCTTAGGAGGCAGCCTTGAAAAACTGTTTTTT. It is translated as CASSLGGSLEKLFF.